This T cell receptor (beta chain) was sequenced for a study of T cells after yellow fever vaccination. TCRdb ran MiXCR on the 5' RACE reads and lists one entry per CDR3 protein. Counted here are about 320,000 distinct CDR3 sequences, 4% to 5.5% occurring once; the ten biggest clones make up roughly a fifth. V lost 3 bases and J lost 4, with 17 bases in between. The CDR3 is 16 amino acids. Germline lookup yields CDR1 LGHNA and CDR2 YSLEER. This clonotype was counted at least ten times. Sequencing was performed on PBMCs, taken 15 days after the yellow fever booster vaccination. The chain couples TRBV4-3 to TRBJ2-3, with D possibly TRBD2 on 7 matching bases. The receptor was derived from a man aged 18 to 29 who received the YFV17D yellow fever vaccine. The CDR3 protein is CASSQGGGVWADTQYF. The CDR3 nucleotides read TGCGCCAGCAGCCAGGGAGGGGGGGTTTGGGCAGATACGCAGTATTTT.